This T cell receptor (beta chain) originates from a study of regulatory T cells in long-lasting Graves disease. Study results and caveats: Blood alone, not thyroid tissue, was studied. Persistent Graves' patients showed less TCR diversity than newly diagnosed ones. Persistent disease preferred TRBV28, TRBJ1-2 and TRBJ2-5; new disease, TRBV20-1 and TRBJ2-1.

Germline lookup yields CDR1 SNHLY and CDR2 FYNNEI. V gave up 3 bases and J gave up 9 bases; unmatched junction bases: 7. The CDR3 loop spans 14 amino acids. To make TCR beta libraries, researchers used iRepertoire HTBI primers and Arm-PCR of CDR3 regions. MiXCR, applied by TCRdb to the multiplex PCR reads, yields one record per CDR3 protein. The top ten hold roughly 14% of the sample, which has 400,000 to 500,000 distinct CDR3 sequences, less than 25% seen once. Turning to this clonotype: Its target is unknown.

The time point here: persistent/refractory GD, antithyroid drugs over 5 years with positive TRAb. There was RNA extracted from PBMCs, and the TCR library was made from it. The chain links TRBV2 to TRBJ2-1; 8 nucleotides align to TRBD2. Sequences were derived from peripheral blood mononuclear cells (PBMCs), sampled when the disease was refractory, from a patient treated with antithyroid drugs. The source of this sequence is a female donor with Graves disease. The CDR3 loop is CASSDSGDPPEQFF. The CDR3 bases are TGTGCCAGCAGTGATAGCGGGGACCCTCCTGAGCAGTTCTTC.